Sequencing of this T cell receptor beta chain was carried out in a study of human T cells and chemical hapten exposure listed by TCRdb under 2021. Background on the whole study: Libraries were combined into a pool for sequencing, and differences in TCR yield between samples came mainly from small differences in library volumes within the pool. Peripheral blood TCR repertoire changes were tracked in vivo in alopecia patients during primary and secondary sensitization to the hapten diphenylcyclopropenone (DPC). Both TCR alpha and TCR beta chains were sequenced from each blood RNA sample.

CDR1 and CDR2 are read off the germline V gene as SQVTM and ANQGSEA. The CDR3 contains 13 residues, cysteine and phenylalanine counted. Only the CDR3 DNA stays, 39 bases, in frame from base 1. V and J are trimmed by 2 bases and 4 bases, and the gene matches miss 4 bases of the junction. The library was made by RACE. These reads were obtained on a NextSeq 500. During library preparation, unique molecular identifiers were attached to individual cDNA molecules so that TCRs could be counted in a quantitative, reproducible way. The paper's processing steps were these. The median number of TCRs per sample was over 85,000, ranging from about 20,000 to 750,000. The Decombinator software suite was used to annotate the V, J and CDR3 of the TCR reads. For PS versus PT1 abundance plots, all samples were subsampled to the same number of TCRs (28,000). Expanded TCRs were defined as absent before sensitization and observed at least eight times at the 2-week time point. The public reads were quality trimmed at Q25 with fastp and then assembled into clones with MiXCR by TCRdb, keeping productive beta chains. Rows matching on CDR3 protein sequence are summarized as one entry with the most common DNA and genes. The V and J calls were determined by TCRdb, not by the authors. In this sample the table shows around 31,000 distinct CDR3 sequences, nearly 7.5% of which occur a single time. Clones ranked in the top ten supply about 9.8% of the sample.

The paper's findings and limits, for the study overall: The number of TCRs above 1 in 1000 frequency did not change with DPC sensitization; there was no evidence of global repertoire structure alterations. Repeated subsampling changed both the strength of the expansion versus patch-test correlation and the threshold at which the correlation became significant.

The meaning of the sample's time point label: healthy volunteer bleed at 2 weeks. Total RNA was isolated from unfractionated whole blood collected in Tempus Blood RNA tubes. As TCR sequencing controls, about 5 healthy volunteers were used, with blood taken at day 0, 2 weeks and 6 weeks. This clonotype has at least ten counts. The clone's antigen remains unknown. No clone much larger than this one lies a single base away; base qualities are absent. The clonotype was recovered from a human donor in good health. Some clones in this sample may be carry-over from other donors' samples. Source material: whole blood. The chain couples TRBV29-1 to TRBJ1-2; the central 7 bases match TRBD1. The CDR3: CSVESGGSYGYTF. The sequenced DNA: TGCAGCGTTGAATCAGGGGGTAGCTATGGCTACACCTTC.